The rows below give T cell receptor beta chains drawn from one sample of a study of T cell repertoires in aging, cancer and after chemotherapy. MiXCR, run by TCRdb on the multiplex PCR reads, gives a single entry per CDR3 protein. The data show some 8,000 distinct CDR3 sequences, with about 33% seen just once and roughly 10% held by the top ten. The sequencing sample was made of blood. The receptor set was obtained from a human donor in good health. CDR3s include the opening cysteine and the closing phenylalanine or tryptophan. A D gene is named only where the DNA matches it firmly. Clone size is not always given. Where it is, it says once, few, many or a class for expanded clones.

J gene | V gene | D gene | clone size | CDR3 DNA | CDR3 protein
TRBJ2-4 | TRBV6-6 | - | few | TGTGCCAGCAATGAACAGGAAGCCAAAAACATTCAGTACTTC | CASNEQEAKNIQYF
TRBJ2-1 | TRBV30 | - | few | TGTGCCTGGAGTCAGGGTACCGCTTACAATGAGCAGTTCTTC | CAWSQGTAYNEQFF
TRBJ1-1 | TRBV6-5 | - | - | TGTGCCAACAGTTCAGGGAGAGGCACTGAAGCTTTCTTT | CANSSGRGTEAFF
TRBJ2-3 | TRBV6-5 | - | few | TGTGCCAGCAAACAGTTGGGACCCTCATCCATCACAGATACGCAGTATTTT | CASKQLGPSSITDTQYF
TRBJ2-5 | TRBV6-4 | TRBD2 | - | TGTGCCAGCAGTGGAGAGGAGCGGGGGACCCAAGAGACCCAGTACTTC | CASSGEERGTQETQYF
TRBJ2-5 | TRBV6-5 | - | - | TGCGCCAGCAGTGAGTCGCGGACACCGGCCCAAGAGACCCAGTACTTC | CASSESRTPAQETQYF
TRBJ2-7 | TRBV12-3/TRBV12-4 | TRBD1 | few | TGTGCCAGCAGTTACAGGGGAAATCGCGACGAGCAGTACTTC | CASSYRGNRDEQYF
TRBJ2-5 | TRBV6-1 | - | - | TGTGCCAGCAGTGTTAGTATTCTGAAGACCCAGTACTTC | CASSVSILKTQYF
TRBJ1-6 | TRBV6-5 | - | few | TGTGCCAGCAGTGGAGACAGCTCCTATAATTCACCCCTCCACTTT | CASSGDSSYNSPLHF
TRBJ1-5 | TRBV6-2/TRBV6-3 | - | - | TGTGCCAGCAACAACGGGGTGTATAGCAATCAGCCCCAGCATTTT | CASNNGVYSNQPQHF
TRBJ2-1 | TRBV27 | - | once | TGTGCCAGCAGTTTCCAGGTTGCCAATGAGCAGTTCTTC | CASSFQVANEQFF
TRBJ2-4 | TRBV6-1 | TRBD1 | - | TGTGCCAGCAGTGAAAGACAGGGGTTAGCCAAAAACATTCAGTACTTC | CASSERQGLAKNIQYF
TRBJ2-7 | TRBV27 | - | few | TGTGCCAGCAGCCGGGGTAGGGCGGGTATCTACGAGCAGTACTTC | CASSRGRAGIYEQYF
TRBJ2-1 | TRBV6-5 | - | - | TGTGACAGCAGTAACACTGGACGGTACAATGAGCAGTTCTTC | CDSSNTGRYNEQFF
TRBJ2-7 | TRBV6-2/TRBV6-3 | - | - | TGTGCCAGCAGTTATCCGGGGCAGACCTACGAGCAGTACTTC | CASSYPGQTYEQYF
TRBJ2-7 | TRBV6-2/TRBV6-3 | TRBD1 | few | TGTGCCAGCAGTCCTGCAGGGGGCTGGACCTACGAGCAGTACTTC | CASSPAGGWTYEQYF
TRBJ2-2 | TRBV6-2/TRBV6-3 | - | - | TGTGCCAGCAGTCACCCCCAGCACGGGGAGCTGTTTTTT | CASSHPQHGELFF
TRBJ2-3 | TRBV27 | - | few | TGTGCCAGCAGTGGAGGGGCTACAGATACGCAGTATTTT | CASSGGATDTQYF
TRBJ2-1 | TRBV12-3/TRBV12-4 | TRBD2 | - | TGTGCCAGCAGCCGTACTAGCGGGGCGAGCTCCTACAATGAGCAGTTCTTC | CASSRTSGASSYNEQFF
TRBJ2-1 | TRBV12-3/TRBV12-4 | TRBD2 | few | TGTGCCAGCAGTTATAGCGGGGGACACAATGAGCAGTTCTTC | CASSYSGGHNEQFF
TRBJ1-1 | TRBV15 | - | - | TGTGCCACCAGCAGAGATCAGCAGGAAGCTTTCTTT | CATSRDQQEAFF
TRBJ2-1 | TRBV18 | TRBD1 | - | TGTACCAGCTCACCACGGACAGGAGAGTACAATGAGCAGTTCTTC | CTSSPRTGEYNEQFF
TRBJ2-2 | TRBV15 | TRBD1 | - | TGTGCCACCAGCAGAGAAAACAGGGGATTGTCCGGGGAGCTGTTTTTT | CATSRENRGLSGELFF
TRBJ2-7 | TRBV7-2 | TRBD1 | - | TGTGCCAGCAGCAACGGACAGGGTGGATCCTACGAGCAGTACTTC | CASSNGQGGSYEQYF
TRBJ1-1 | TRBV10-3 | - | - | TGTGCCATCAGGGACAACACTGAAGCTTTCTTT | CAIRDNTEAFF
TRBJ2-4 | TRBV13 | - | few | TGTGCCAGCAGTCCATATCTAGCCAAAAACATTCAGTACTTC | CASSPYLAKNIQYF
TRBJ1-6 | TRBV12-3/TRBV12-4 | - | few | TGTGCCAGCAGTATGTCACAGGGATCACCCCTCCACTTT | CASSMSQGSPLHF
TRBJ1-1 | TRBV12-3/TRBV12-4 | - | - | TGTGCCAGCAGCCGAGGACTTGAAGCTTTCTTT | CASSRGLEAFF
TRBJ2-3 | TRBV19 | - | medium-sized | TGTGCCAGTAGTATTGGTGCCCAGGGGAAAGATACGCAGTATTTT | CASSIGAQGKDTQYF
TRBJ2-7 | TRBV10-3 | - | few | TGTGCCATCGGGGCACTAGCTGGTGAGCAGTACTTC | CAIGALAGEQYF
TRBJ2-1 | TRBV7-6 | - | few | TGTGCCAGCAGCTTAACAGGGATCAATGAGCAGTTCTTC | CASSLTGINEQFF
TRBJ1-1 | TRBV6-2/TRBV6-3 | - | - | TGTGCCAGCAGTTATGATCCCCTCGACTTCCTCCGAGGTGAAGCTTTCTTT | CASSYDPLDFLRGEAFF
TRBJ1-2 | TRBV4-3 | - | - | TGCGCCAGCAGCCAAGACTACAAAGCTAACTATGGCTACACCTTC | CASSQDYKANYGYTF
TRBJ2-2 | TRBV5-6 | TRBD2 | medium-sized | TGTGCCAGCAGTAAGGGAGGGGCGAACACCGGGGAGCTGTTTTTT | CASSKGGANTGELFF
TRBJ1-2 | TRBV20-1 | TRBD1 | - | TGCAGTGCTAGACAACTCGGGACAGGCCATGGCTACACCTTC | CSARQLGTGHGYTF
TRBJ1-6 | TRBV6-5 | - | medium-sized | TGTGCCAGCACTTTTGATGGGCATTCACCCCTCCACTTT | CASTFDGHSPLHF
TRBJ2-1 | TRBV5-6 | - | few | TGTGCCAGCAGCTCACGGGGGTTGGTCAATGAGCAGTTCTTC | CASSSRGLVNEQFF
TRBJ2-7 | TRBV30 | - | - | TGTGCCTGGAGTGTAAGCTTGGCGAAGCCGCTCGACTTC | CAWSVSLAKPLDF
TRBJ1-5 | TRBV19 | TRBD1 | few | TGTGCCAGTAGTTTAACCGCAGGGGGTCAGCCCCAGCATTTT | CASSLTAGGQPQHF
TRBJ2-7 | TRBV27 | TRBD1 | once | TGTGCCAGCAGGCCGGCGACAGGGGTGGGTGAGCAGTACTTC | CASRPATGVGEQYF
TRBJ2-1 | TRBV12-3/TRBV12-4 | TRBD2 | - | TGTGCCAGCAGTTTCAGCGGGGGGGGAAGCTCCTACAATGAGCAGTTCTTC | CASSFSGGGSSYNEQFF
TRBJ1-1 | TRBV6-4 | TRBD1 | - | TGTGCCAGCAGAGTGACAGGGCGGGAGAGCACTGAAGCTTTCTTT | CASRVTGRESTEAFF
TRBJ1-1 | TRBV30 | TRBD1 | medium-sized | TGTGCCTGGAGCGGGGACAGCCATGAAGCTTTCTTT | CAWSGDSHEAFF
TRBJ1-6 | TRBV20-1 | - | few | TGCAGTGCTAGAGTTGAGCACAGCTATAATTCACCCCTCCACTTT | CSARVEHSYNSPLHF
TRBJ1-6 | TRBV6-1 | TRBD1 | - | TGTGCCAGCAGTGTGCCGTGGACAGGGCTAAATTCACCCCTCCACTTT | CASSVPWTGLNSPLHF
TRBJ2-5 | TRBV29-1 | TRBD2 | medium-sized | TGCAGCGTTGGGCAAGTGCGCGGCGGGGGGGCGGAGGAGACCCAGTACTTC | CSVGQVRGGGAEETQYF
TRBJ2-3 | TRBV6-5 | TRBD2 | few | TGTGCCAGCAGGGCCGGGACTAGCCTCACAGATACGCAGTATTTT | CASRAGTSLTDTQYF
TRBJ2-1 | TRBV12-3/TRBV12-4 | - | - | TGTGCCAGCAGTTGGACCGGGCCATACAATGAGCAGTTCTTC | CASSWTGPYNEQFF
TRBJ2-3 | TRBV6-1 | - | - | TGTGCCAGCAGTACCCGGGGCAGCTCCTCCGGGCAGTATTTT | CASSTRGSSSGQYF